This is a list of T cell receptor beta chains from one sample in a study of cytomegalovirus exposure and HLA in healthy donors. Assay: immunoSEQ multiplex PCR; the TCRdb copy retains only in-frame clones and omits some. The sample includes 76,000 or so clones, approximately 80% seen only once; the top ten take roughly 8.9%. Sequences were obtained from PBMCs. These receptors were collected from a woman aged 35 to 49 in good health and CMV-seropositive. CDR3s include the opening cysteine and the closing phenylalanine or tryptophan. The D gene is left open where the match is weak. Expanded clones are given a class, and other clones once, few, many or no size at all.

TGTGCCAGCAGTGAATGGGAGGGACAGGCTGGGGAGCAGTACTTC	CASSEWEGQAGEQYF	TRBJ2-7	.	once	TRBV6-1
TGTGCCAGCACCCAGCGGGCCTTCACTGAAGCTTTCTTT	CASTQRAFTEAFF	TRBJ1-1	.	.	TRBV28
TGTGCCAGCAGCCCGGATCCCGGGACAGCCTCGACTGAAGCTTTCTTT	CASSPDPGTASTEAFF	TRBJ1-1	TRBD1	.	TRBV5-4
TGTGCCAGCAGCCAGCGATTGGGGGCGGCGGTCCAGCAGTACTTC	CASSQRLGAAVQQYF	TRBJ2-7	.	.	TRBV7-2
TGCGCCAGCAGCCAAGATGCTTTTGGGGGCGAGACCCAGTACTTC	CASSQDAFGGETQYF	TRBJ2-5	.	.	TRBV4-3
TGTGCCAGCAGCTTAATGTCGGACTATGGCTACACCTTC	CASSLMSDYGYTF	TRBJ1-2	.	.	TRBV7-9
TGTGCCAGCAGCCGGAGGACTAGCGGGGGGGCCGGGGAGCTGTTTTTT	CASSRRTSGGAGELFF	TRBJ2-2	TRBD2	.	TRBV11-3
TGCGCCAGTAATACTCAGGGGGGACAGGGACCCTACGAGCAGTACTTC	CASNTQGGQGPYEQYF	TRBJ2-7	TRBD1	.	TRBV5-1
TGTGCCAGCTCACCCGGGGTGGGAGATACGCAGTATTTT	CASSPGVGDTQYF	TRBJ2-3	.	.	TRBV18
TGTGCCAGCAGCGCATTTCCCAGGGGGAACACTGAAGCTTTCTTT	CASSAFPRGNTEAFF	TRBJ1-1	.	.	TRBV7-2
TGTGCCCCCGAACTACGGGGGGAAAACAATGAGCAGTTCTTC	CAPELRGENNEQFF	TRBJ2-1	TRBD2	.	TRBV6-5
TGTGCCAGCAGCCCGACAGGGTCGGAGACCCAGTACTTC	CASSPTGSETQYF	TRBJ2-5	TRBD1	.	TRBV5-6
TGTGCCAGCTCACCAGACAGGGGGCGCAGAGATGGCTACACCTTC	CASSPDRGRRDGYTF	TRBJ1-2	TRBD1	.	TRBV18
TGTGCCAGCAGTGAGGGGACAGGGGACACCGGGGAGCTGTTTTTT	CASSEGTGDTGELFF	TRBJ2-2	TRBD1	few	TRBV6-4
TGTGCCAGCAGTTCCAGGACTACCGTAAACATTCAGTACTTC	CASSSRTTVNIQYF	TRBJ2-4	.	.	TRBV6-1
TGTGCCAGCAGCCCAACAGGGAACACTGAAGCTTTCTTT	CASSPTGNTEAFF	TRBJ1-1	.	.	TRBV5-4
TGCGCCAGCAGCCGCCAGCGCAGGGGATCGGGCACTGAAGCTTTCTTT	CASSRQRRGSGTEAFF	TRBJ1-1	.	.	TRBV4-1
TGTGCCAGCAGCGTGGACGGGGACTATGGCTACACCTTC	CASSVDGDYGYTF	TRBJ1-2	.	once	TRBV5-4
TGTGCCAGCAGACTAGCGGGGGGTAAACTAGCCAAAAACATTCAGTACTTC	CASRLAGGKLAKNIQYF	TRBJ2-4	TRBD2	.	TRBV27
TGTGCCACCAGCGGTAGCGGTAGCTCCTACGAGCAGTACTTC	CATSGSGSSYEQYF	TRBJ2-7	.	.	TRBV15
TGTGCCAGCAGTGACAGGGGCGATAATCAGCCCCAGCATTTT	CASSDRGDNQPQHF	TRBJ1-5	.	once	TRBV6-4
TGTGCCACCAGCATGACAGGAAGACAAGAGACCCAGTACTTC	CATSMTGRQETQYF	TRBJ2-5	.	.	TRBV15
TGTGCCAGCAGCCCGGGGGACCAAAATAATTCACCCCTCCACTTT	CASSPGDQNNSPLHF	TRBJ1-6	.	.	TRBV5-8
TGTGCCAGCAGTTTCCCCCTCGGCCAGGGGGCCCTCAATGAGCAGTTCTTC	CASSFPLGQGALNEQFF	TRBJ2-1	TRBD1	.	TRBV28
TGTGCCAGCAGTCCACCGACAGTCCCTCCAGGTACGCAGTATTTT	CASSPPTVPPGTQYF	TRBJ2-3	.	.	TRBV6-6
TGCGCCAGTAACCCGGGACAGGGGAAAGAGACCCAGTACTTC	CASNPGQGKETQYF	TRBJ2-5	TRBD1	.	TRBV5-1
TGTGCCAGCAGCTTACAGGATAGCGGGGGCCGCACAGATACGCAGTATTTT	CASSLQDSGGRTDTQYF	TRBJ2-3	TRBD2	.	TRBV7-2
TGTGCCAGCAGTTTCGGGACAGTTCTGAACACTGAAGCTTTCTTT	CASSFGTVLNTEAFF	TRBJ1-1	TRBD1	.	TRBV28
TGTGCCAGCAGTCGGGACAGGGGATACGGACAGCCCCAGCATTTT	CASSRDRGYGQPQHF	TRBJ1-5	TRBD1	.	TRBV6-1
TGTGCCAGCAGCTTAGGGCCATCTGGAAACACCATATATTTT	CASSLGPSGNTIYF	TRBJ1-3	.	.	TRBV7-7
TGCGCCAGCAAGACCCGGACAGGTGGGAACACTGAAGCTTTCTTT	CASKTRTGGNTEAFF	TRBJ1-1	TRBD1	once	TRBV5-1
TGCAGCGTTGAAGGTAGGGGGGGAGTGAACACTGAAGCTTTCTTT	CSVEGRGGVNTEAFF	TRBJ1-1	.	.	TRBV29-1
TGTGCTAGTGGTGCGTCGACAGGGGCGAAGGACACCGGGGAGCTGTTTTTT	CASGASTGAKDTGELFF	TRBJ2-2	TRBD1	.	TRBV12-5
TGTGCCAGCAGCTCGACAGGGGGAAATGAAAAACTGTTTTTT	CASSSTGGNEKLFF	TRBJ1-4	TRBD1	.	TRBV5-4
TGTGCCAGCAGCGCCGCTGACAGGGTGGAGACCCAGTACTTC	CASSAADRVETQYF	TRBJ2-5	TRBD1	.	TRBV9
TGTGCCAGCTCCCTGAAACAGGGGAAGACGGGAGAGACCCAGTACTTC	CASSLKQGKTGETQYF	TRBJ2-5	TRBD1	few	TRBV18
TGCGCCAGCAGACCCGGACAGGGCTCTGGAAACACCATATATTTT	CASRPGQGSGNTIYF	TRBJ1-3	TRBD1	.	TRBV5-1
TGTGCCAGCAGCCCCCAAACAGGGATCGGTGAAAAACTGTTTTTT	CASSPQTGIGEKLFF	TRBJ1-4	.	.	TRBV9
TGTGCCAGTAGTCTGGACAGTAACTATGGCTACACCTTC	CASSLDSNYGYTF	TRBJ1-2	.	.	TRBV19
TGTGCCTGGAGTGTAGCGCTATACTACGAGCAGTACTTC	CAWSVALYYEQYF	TRBJ2-7	.	.	TRBV30
TGTGCCAGCAGCTTTTTGGGGGGGTACACCTTC	CASSFLGGYTF	TRBJ1-2	.	.	TRBV7-2
TGTGCCACCAGCAGAGATCAGGGGGCCAAAAACATTCAGTACTTC	CATSRDQGAKNIQYF	TRBJ2-4	.	.	TRBV15
TGTGCCAGCAGCTTAGTGGAGACGGGACAGTCCGGTCAGCCCCAGCATTTT	CASSLVETGQSGQPQHF	TRBJ1-5	TRBD1	.	TRBV7-2
TGTGCCAGCAGCTTAGTGGAGACAGCTAATTCACCCCTCCACTTT	CASSLVETANSPLHF	TRBJ1-6	.	.	TRBV7-9
TGTGCCACCAGCGTCTTGCGGACAGGGAGGGAACCCCCCCAGGGGACCCAGTACTTC	CATSVLRTGREPPQGTQYF	TRBJ2-5	.	.	TRBV15
TGTTCCAGCAGCTCCGGGACTAGTGAGGGGGAGACCCAGTACTTC	CSSSSGTSEGETQYF	TRBJ2-5	TRBD2	.	TRBV7-9
TGCGCCAGCAGCCAAGCAGGTTGGACAGGGCATTTGACACCCCTCCACTTT	CASSQAGWTGHLTPLHF	TRBJ1-6	TRBD1	.	TRBV4-1
TGTGCCAGCAGCCCCTTCCTAGCGGGGGCAGAGACCCAGTACTTC	CASSPFLAGAETQYF	TRBJ2-5	TRBD2	.	TRBV5-5
TGTGCCAGCAGCCACCGGGACAGGCAATTTGGTACGCAGTATTTT	CASSHRDRQFGTQYF	TRBJ2-3	TRBD1	.	TRBV7-8
TGTGCCAGTAGTATAGGACAACCCACCGGGGAGCTGTTTTTT	CASSIGQPTGELFF	TRBJ2-2	.	.	TRBV19
TGTGCCAGCAGCTGGACAGGGGGGCGGAACACTGAAGCTTTCTTT	CASSWTGGRNTEAFF	TRBJ1-1	TRBD1	.	TRBV6-1